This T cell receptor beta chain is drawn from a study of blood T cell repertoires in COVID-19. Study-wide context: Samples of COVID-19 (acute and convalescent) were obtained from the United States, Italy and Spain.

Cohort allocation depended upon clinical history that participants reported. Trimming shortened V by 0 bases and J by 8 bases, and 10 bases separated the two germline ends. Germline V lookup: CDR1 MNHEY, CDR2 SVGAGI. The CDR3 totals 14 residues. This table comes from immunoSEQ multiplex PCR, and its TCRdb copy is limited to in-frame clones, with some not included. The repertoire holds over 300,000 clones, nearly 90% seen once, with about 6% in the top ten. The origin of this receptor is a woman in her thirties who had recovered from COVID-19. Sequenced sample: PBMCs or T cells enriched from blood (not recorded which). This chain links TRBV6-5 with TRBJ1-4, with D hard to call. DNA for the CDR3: TGTGCCAGCAGTTACTCGGGCCTCGGCGAAAAACTGTTTTTT. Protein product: CASSYSGLGEKLFF.